Sequencing of this T cell receptor (beta chain) was carried out in a study of blood T cell repertoires in COVID-19. Germline CDR1 and CDR2: KGHSH and LQKENI. Trimming pared 4 bases from V and 0 bases from J, leaving 10 bases between. The CDR3 spans 15 residues. This clone appeared a few times. Method: immunoSEQ multiplex PCR; TCRdb's copy keeps in-frame clones and lacks some. This table holds 95,000 to 150,000 clones, 85% found once. The sequencing sample was made of peripheral blood. The chain uses TRBV18 and TRBJ2-1; no clear D gene. The clonotype comes from a man of 80 years or more with acute or convalescent COVID-19. The CDR3 spells CASSLGASSYNEQFF. The CDR3 nucleotides are TGTGCCAGCTCACTGGGCGCAAGCTCCTACAATGAGCAGTTCTTC.